The present TCR beta chain was sequenced within a study of memory CD8 T cells in hepatitis C reinfection. In the study overall: A positive HCV RNA test after two negatives ≥60 days apart defined reinfection. Study findings and constraints: With five or six donors, public clonotype conclusions could not be definitive.

The repertoire was sequenced with immunoSEQ multiplex PCR; TCRdb's copy has only in-frame clones and lacks some. The sample lists approximately 46,000 clones; 89% were seen once. Time point meaning: late/post reinfection, 12 to 24 weeks after detection. TCR sequencing was done directly ex vivo on sorted cells, without expansion in vitro. Total naive CD8 T cells were sorted as viable CD3+ CD8+ CD45RO- cells from two donors. On this clone itself: Its specificity is unknown.

This TCR was sampled from a man aged 18 to 29 with hepatitis C virus infection. Sequenced sample: naive CD8+ T cells sorted from blood.

The CDR3 DNA reads as TGTGCCAGCAGTTCCGGGACAGGGGGAAACAATGAGCAGTTCTTC. This encodes CASSSGTGGNNEQFF. The chain combines TRBV6-6 with TRBJ2-1; 11 bases map to TRBD1. Germline V gene lookup returns CDR1 MNHNY and CDR2 SVGAGI (reference sequence). The CDR3 spans 15 residues. After removal of 4 bases from V and 5 bases from J, the junction contained 4 bases not matched to a gene.